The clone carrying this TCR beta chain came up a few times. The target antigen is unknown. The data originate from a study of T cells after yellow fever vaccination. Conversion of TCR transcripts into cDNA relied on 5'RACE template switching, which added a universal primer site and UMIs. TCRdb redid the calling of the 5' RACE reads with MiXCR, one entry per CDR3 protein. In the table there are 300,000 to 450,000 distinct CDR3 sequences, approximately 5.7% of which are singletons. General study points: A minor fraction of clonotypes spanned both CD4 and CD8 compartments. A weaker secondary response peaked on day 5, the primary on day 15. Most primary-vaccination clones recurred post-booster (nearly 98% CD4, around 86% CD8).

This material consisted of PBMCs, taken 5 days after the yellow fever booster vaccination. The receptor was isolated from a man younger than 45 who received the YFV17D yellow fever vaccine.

This chain's CDR3 is CASSLALGQRFF. Here the CDR3 DNA reads TGTGCCAGCAGTTTAGCGCTCGGGCAGAGGTTCTTC. The chain combines TRBV12-3 or TRBV12-4 with TRBJ2-1; no reliable D call. Trimming removed 0 bases from V and 15 bases from J, with 12 bases in between. The CDR3 runs to 12 residues.